These 7 T cell receptor beta chains originate from one sample sequenced in a study of blood T cell repertoires in COVID-19. The repertoire was sequenced with immunoSEQ multiplex PCR; TCRdb's copy has only in-frame clones and lacks some. The sample holds about 56,000 clones, roughly 90% seen once. Material for sequencing was peripheral blood. These receptor sequences come from a human donor in a cohort sampled during active COVID-19.

The V gene is TRBV27, the J gene TRBJ2-1; a possible D gene is TRBD1 (5 bases). CDR1 and CDR2 (germline): MNHEY, SMNVEV (reference sequence). Trimming removed 7 bases from V and 4 bases from J, with 17 bases in between. The CDR3 covers 15 residues. The CDR3 bases are TGTGCCAGCACGTTTGGTGACAGAAGGTACAATGAGCAGTTCTTC. It translates to CASTFGDRRYNEQFF.

This chain links TRBV19 with TRBJ2-1; perhaps TRBD2 as D (6 bases). The V end was cut by 10 bases, the J end by 2 bases, with 15 bases between. CDR1 and CDR2 (germline): LNHDA, SQIVND (reference sequence). The CDR3 contains 14 residues. The CDR3 is CATRRRDTYNEQFF. CDR3 nucleotide sequence: TGTGCCACCCGCCGGAGGGATACCTACAATGAGCAGTTCTTC. Full variable domain (outside the CDR3, taken from reference TRBV19 and TRBJ2-1): DGGITQSPKYLFRKEGQNVTLSCEQNLNHDAMYWYRQDPGQGLRLIYYSQIVNDFQKGDIAEGYSVSREKKESFPLTVTSAQKNPTAFYLCATRRRDTYNEQFFGPGTRLTVL.

This chain uses TRBV28 with TRBJ1-2; D is ambiguous. The CDR3 consists of 14 residues. Germline-derived CDR1 and CDR2 are MDHEN and SYDVKM. The ends were cut back, 3 bases at V and 7 bases at J, with 15 bases in the middle. The CDR3 here is CASSFTQPGSGYTF. CDR3 nucleotide sequence: TGTGCCAGCAGTTTTACTCAGCCAGGAAGTGGCTACACCTTC.

The sample holds one count of this clone. V is TRBV9 and J is TRBJ2-3; 7 nucleotides match TRBD1. Germline trimming cut 0 bases from V and 10 bases from J; bases unmatched to any gene: 11. In germline, CDR1 is SGDLS, CDR2 YYNGEE. CDR3 length equals 15 residues. The CDR3 DNA follows: TGTGCCAGCAGCGTAGCGCGACAGGGCTGGGATGCGCAGTATTTT. Translated: CASSVARQGWDAQYF.

The chain joins TRBV10-3 to TRBJ1-1, with 7 bases that match TRBD1. The CDR3 runs to 15 residues. Losses at the gene ends were 6 bases for V and 4 bases for J; bases not matched to a gene: 11. The germline gives CDR1 ENHRY, CDR2 SYGVKD. The CDR3 sequence: CAIRGTGDGSTEAFF. The CDR3 DNA reads as TGTGCCATCAGGGGAACAGGGGATGGGAGCACTGAAGCTTTCTTT.

The chain carries TRBV4-3 and TRBJ2-1, with D possibly TRBD2 on 7 matching bases. Germline loops: CDR1 LGHNA, CDR2 YSLEER. The CDR3 sequence is 16 residues long. The ends were cut back, 1 base at V and 4 bases at J, with 14 bases in the middle. This chain's CDR3 is CASSQGERGAYNEQFF. As DNA, the CDR3 is TGCGCCAGCAGCCAAGGCGAACGGGGGGCATACAATGAGCAGTTCTTC.

The J gene is TRBJ2-3, the V gene TRBV5-4, with 14 nucleotides matching TRBD2. CDR1 is SGHNT, CDR2 YYREEE, per germline (reference sequence). This CDR3 is 14 amino acids long. With 5 bases clipped from V and 6 bases from J, the junction kept 2 bases outside the gene matches. The CDR3 sequence is CASRRTSGGDTQYF. The CDR3 DNA follows: TGTGCCAGCAGACGGACTAGCGGGGGGGATACGCAGTATTTT. Full variable domain (outside the CDR3, taken from reference TRBV5-4 and TRBJ2-3): ETGVTQSPTHLIKTRGQQVTLRCSSQSGHNTVSWYQQALGQGPQFIFQYYREEENGRGNFPPRFSGLQFPNYSSELNVNALELDDSALYLCASRRTSGGDTQYFGPGTRLTVL.